The 27 T cell receptor beta chains below were found in one sample sequenced in a study of control samples from healthy donors and cancer patients. Libraries were prepared by immunoSEQ multiplex PCR; TCRdb keeps only in-frame clonotypes and omits some of them. The data show 65,000 to 90,000 clones, with about 89% seen just once and more than 15% held by the top ten. The specimen sequenced was blood. These receptors were collected from a man aged 45 to 65 in good health.

This chain joins TRBV29-1 and TRBJ1-5, with D possibly matching TRBD1 (5 bases). Deletions cut 7 bases from V and 5 bases from J, with 12 bases between. The CDR3 has 12 residues. Looked up from germline, CDR1 is SQVTM and CDR2 is ANQGSEA. CDR3 DNA sequence: TGCAGCGCGAGGGAGACAGATCAGCCCCAGCATTTT. Protein product: CSARETDQPQHF.

This chain connects TRBV7-3 to TRBJ1-6; D call uncertain. The CDR3 runs to 15 residues. Trimming stripped 1 base from V and 7 bases from J, with 11 bases between. Germline V gene lookup returns CDR1 SGHTA and CDR2 FQGTGA. CDR3 in amino acids: CASSLIGLGNSPLHF. In DNA form, the CDR3 reads TGTGCCAGCAGCTTAATAGGGCTTGGGAATTCACCCCTCCACTTT.

The chain is built from TRBV6-4 and TRBJ2-1; D is perhaps TRBD2 (6 bases). The CDR3 loop spans 15 amino acids. CDR1 is MRHNA, CDR2 SNTAGT, per germline. V dropped 6 bases and J dropped 0 bases, with 12 bases sitting between them. The CDR3 DNA reads as TGTGCCAGCAGGGCAGCGGGTAGCTCCTACAATGAGCAGTTCTTC. Encoded protein: CASRAAGSSYNEQFF.

The chain recombines TRBV29-1 with TRBJ2-3, with 7 bases identical to TRBD2. CDR1 and CDR2 from the germline V gene are SQVTM and ANQGSEA. The CDR3 totals 12 residues. The ends lost 1 base at V and 5 bases at J; junction bases unmatched: 0. As DNA, the CDR3 is TGCAGCGTTGAAGCGGGGGGAGATACGCAGTATTTT. Protein sequence: CSVEAGGDTQYF.

This chain connects TRBV7-9 to TRBJ2-3; 8 nucleotides match TRBD1. The CDR3 has 16 amino acids. Germline V lookup: CDR1 SEHNR, CDR2 FQNEAQ (reference sequence). Germline trimming cut 10 bases from V and 0 bases from J; bases unmatched to any gene: 12. The CDR3 region has the DNA TGTGCCATTCCCCAAAACAGGGGGGCGAGCACAGATACGCAGTATTTT. Translating it yields CAIPQNRGASTDTQYF.

The V gene is TRBV7-2, the J gene TRBJ1-2; TRBD1 aligns across 7 bases. After removal of 4 bases from V and 6 bases from J, the junction contained 8 bases not matched to a gene. Per germline, CDR1 SGHTA and CDR2 FQGNSA. The length of the CDR3 is 14 residues. DNA of the CDR3: TGTGCCAGCAGCTCCCGTCGACAGGGAGATGGCTACACCTTC. Translation gives CASSSRRQGDGYTF.

This CDR3 is CASSSSGASYNEQFF. The CDR3 DNA reads as TGTGCCAGCAGCTCAAGCGGGGCTTCCTACAATGAGCAGTTCTTC. J is TRBJ2-1 and V is TRBV7-2; TRBD2 matches 7 bases. This CDR3 is built from 15 residues. After removal of 4 bases from V and 1 base from J, the junction contained 4 bases not matched to a gene. Germline V gene data show CDR1 as SGHTA and CDR2 as FQGNSA. The full variable domain, with the rest looked up from reference TRBV7-2 and TRBJ2-1, is GAGVSQSPSNKVTEKGKDVELRCDPISGHTALYWYRQSLGQGLEFLIYFQGNSAPDKSGLPSDRFSAERTGGSVSTLTIQRTQQEDSAVYLCASSSSGASYNEQFFGPGTRLTVL.

The chain links TRBV2 to TRBJ2-1; D is perhaps TRBD1 (5 bases). V gave up 7 bases and J gave up 0 bases, with 13 bases separating them. Per the germline V gene, CDR1 is SNHLY and CDR2 is FYNNEI. The CDR3 has 15 residues. CDR3 loop: CASKPGIGSYNEQFF. The DNA for the CDR3 is TGTGCCAGCAAACCAGGGATTGGCTCCTACAATGAGCAGTTCTTC.

The chain has TRBV2 and TRBJ1-2; D remains ambiguous. V lost 2 bases and J 8 bases, leaving 9 bases between the germline ends. This CDR3 comprises 12 residues. Germline values: CDR1 SNHLY, CDR2 FYNNEI. CDR3 region: CASSERDGGYTF. The CDR3 bases are TGTGCCAGCAGTGAAAGGGATGGGGGCTACACCTTC.

The rearrangement links TRBV6-5 to TRBJ2-7; no firm D call. V was pared by 0 bases and J by 2 bases, with 11 bases between. Germline CDR1 and CDR2: MNHEY and SVGAGI. The CDR3 has 15 residues. DNA for the CDR3: TGTGCCAGCAGTTACTCATCTGTCTATCCCTACGAGCAGTACTTC. Translating it yields CASSYSSVYPYEQYF.

This chain uses TRBV28 with TRBJ1-6, with D tentatively TRBD1 (6 bases). CDR1 and CDR2 from the germline V gene are MDHEN and SYDVKM. With 1 base removed from V and 7 bases from J, the gap between germline ends came to 11 bases. The CDR3 runs to 15 residues. DNA for the CDR3: TGTGCCAGCAGTTTATATAGGGGGGGGAATTCACCCCTCCACTTT. This gives the protein CASSLYRGGNSPLHF.

V gene TRBV12-5 combines with J gene TRBJ2-1; 8 positions match TRBD2. The CDR3 contains 16 residues. Germline V CDR1 and CDR2: LGHNT, FRNRAP. The ends lost 2 bases at V and 9 bases at J; junction bases unmatched: 12. CDR3 loop: CASGLTPGAAGGEQFF. The CDR3 bases are TGTGCTAGTGGTTTGACTCCGGGTGCCGCGGGGGGTGAGCAGTTCTTC. Filled out from reference TRBV12-5 and TRBJ2-1, the complete variable domain reads DARVTQTPRHKVTEMGQEVTMRCQPILGHNTVFWYRQTMMQGLELLAYFRNRAPLDDSGMPKDRFSAEMPDATLATLKIQPSEPRDSAVYFCASGLTPGAAGGEQFFGPGTRLTVL.

The chain uses TRBV6-5 and TRBJ1-6, with D tentatively TRBD1 (6 bases). CDR1 is MNHEY, CDR2 SVGAGI, per germline. V lost 2 bases to trimming and J lost 5 bases, with 10 bases between them. The CDR3 length is 15 residues. The CDR3 sequence is CASSYRGGDNSPLHF. CDR3 coding DNA: TGTGCCAGCAGTTACAGAGGGGGTGATAATTCACCCCTCCACTTT.

The chain couples TRBV10-1 to TRBJ2-1, with 8 bases that match TRBD2. After removal of 2 bases from V and 9 bases from J, the junction contained 6 bases not matched to a gene. The CDR3 covers 14 residues. CDR1 and CDR2 from the germline V gene are WNHNN and SYGVQD (reference sequence). CDR3 nucleotides: TGCGCCAGCAGTGAGAATAGCGGGATGAGTGAGCAGTTCTTC. It yields the protein CASSENSGMSEQFF.

The CDR3 region is CASSPGAGLNTGELFF. CDR3 nucleotide sequence: TGTGCCAGCTCACCAGGAGCCGGCCTGAACACCGGGGAGCTGTTTTTT. The chain carries TRBV18 and TRBJ2-2; D remains unclear. V was clipped by 2 bases and J by 1 base, with 11 bases between them. The germline V gene encodes CDR1 KGHSH and CDR2 LQKENI. CDR3 length equals 16 residues.

The genes are TRBV24-1 and TRBJ1-5; D gene uncertain. The CDR3 is 11 amino acids. From germline, CDR1 is KGHDR and CDR2 SFDVKD. V dropped 7 bases and J dropped 6 bases, with 6 bases sitting between them. The CDR3 nucleotides read TGTGCCACCAGCGGCGTTCAGCCCCAGCATTTT. The encoded protein is CATSGVQPQHF.

The chain recombines TRBV4-2 with TRBJ2-1; 8 nucleotides match TRBD2. The germline gives CDR1 LGHNA, CDR2 YNFKEQ. J lost 9 bases, V lost 0 bases, and 10 bases had no gene match. The CDR3 loop spans 16 amino acids. The DNA for the CDR3 is TGTGCCAGCAGCCAAGATTTCGGGGGGGCCTATCGTGAGCAGTTCTTC. It encodes CASSQDFGGAYREQFF.

The CDR3 loop is CASSLAGGRITGELFF. The CDR3 bases are TGTGCCAGCAGCTTAGCGGGGGGGCGTATCACCGGGGAGCTGTTTTTT. The chain recombines TRBV13 with TRBJ2-2, with 8 bases lining up with TRBD2. This CDR3 spans 16 amino acids. CDR1 and CDR2 (germline): PRHDT, FYEKMQ (reference sequence). After removal of 1 base from V and 4 bases from J, the junction contained 5 bases not matched to a gene.

The chain joins TRBV4-1 to TRBJ2-3; 12 bases are a match to TRBD2. Germline lookup yields CDR1 MGHRA and CDR2 YSYEKL. This CDR3 spans 18 amino acids. The V segment lost 4 bases and the J segment 4 bases; nucleotides outside the gene matches: 12. CDR3 protein: CASSPRRLAGAIADTQYF. The CDR3 region has the DNA TGCGCCAGCAGCCCTAGGAGACTAGCGGGGGCCATTGCAGATACGCAGTATTTT.

This clone was observed a few times. The chain couples TRBV2 to TRBJ1-2; D gene uncertain. CDR1 is SNHLY and CDR2 is FYNNEI in the germline V gene. The length of the CDR3 is 12 residues. V shed 5 bases and J shed 5 bases, with 9 bases lying between them. The chain's CDR3 is CASSLQPYGYTF. Written as DNA, the CDR3 is TGTGCCAGCAGTTTACAGCCATATGGCTACACCTTC.

This clone was seen only a few times. The rearrangement joins TRBV24-1 to TRBJ2-1; maybe TRBD1 (7 bases). Germline V gene data show CDR1 as KGHDR and CDR2 as SFDVKD. The CDR3 is 15 amino acids. Trimming shortened V by 3 bases and J by 10 bases, and 18 bases separated the two germline ends. The CDR3 DNA reads as TGTGCCACCAGTGATCCAGGGGGGACCTCGGAGGAGCAGTTCTTC. Amino acids: CATSDPGGTSEEQFF.

The DNA of the CDR3 is TGTGCCAGCAGCGGCAGGGGGCGCATGGACACTGAAGCTTTCTTT. Its protein product is CASSGRGRMDTEAFF. This rearrangement joins TRBV9 to TRBJ1-1, with 8 bases identical to TRBD1. The J segment lost 3 bases and the V segment lost 3 bases, leaving 7 bases of the junction unmatched. This CDR3 region has 15 residues. Germline V gene data show CDR1 as SGDLS and CDR2 as YYNGEE.

V and J are TRBV5-8 and TRBJ2-7, with TRBD2 matching over 12 bases. Unmatched junction bases numbered 5, after V lost 4 bases and J lost 3 bases. The CDR3 has 15 amino acids. Germline V CDR1 and CDR2: SGHTS, YDEGEE. This CDR3 is CASSLPSGGDYEQYV. The DNA for the CDR3 is TGTGCCAGCAGCCTTCCTAGCGGGGGGGACTACGAGCAGTACGTC.

The V call is TRBV19, the J call TRBJ1-1; D is ambiguous. The length of the CDR3 is 15 residues. Looked up from germline, CDR1 is LNHDA and CDR2 is SQIVND (reference sequence). V lost 4 bases, J lost 1 base, and 13 bases lay in between. The CDR3 is CASSRGAPQNTEAFF. CDR3 nucleotide sequence: TGTGCCAGTAGTAGAGGCGCCCCCCAGAACACTGAAGCTTTCTTT.

The V call is TRBV4-3, the J call TRBJ2-2, with 9 positions matching TRBD1. V was clipped by 4 bases and J by 4 bases; unmatched bases: 4. Germline values: CDR1 LGHNA, CDR2 YSLEER. The CDR3 spans 15 residues. The CDR3 loop is CASSLRDRATGELFF. The DNA of the CDR3 is TGCGCCAGCAGCCTCCGGGACAGGGCCACCGGGGAGCTGTTTTTT.

This clone came up a few times. The chain combines TRBV5-1 with TRBJ2-1, with D maybe TRBD1 (6 bases). Trimming shortened V by 0 bases and J by 7 bases, and 8 bases separated the two germline ends. CDR3 length: 13 residues. Per the germline V gene, CDR1 is SGHRS and CDR2 is YFSETQ. CDR3 sequence reads: CASSLGGQNEQFF. CDR3 coding DNA: TGCGCCAGCAGCTTGGGAGGACAGAATGAGCAGTTCTTC.

The chain recombines TRBV7-2 with TRBJ1-2; 7 bases line up with TRBD1. The CDR3 loop spans 15 amino acids. V shed 1 base and J 5 bases; nucleotides not matched to a gene: 7. The germline gives CDR1 SGHTA, CDR2 FQGNSA. The CDR3 here is CASSLGAQGGYGYTF. The CDR3 region has the DNA TGTGCCAGCAGCTTAGGGGCGCAGGGGGGTTATGGCTACACCTTC.